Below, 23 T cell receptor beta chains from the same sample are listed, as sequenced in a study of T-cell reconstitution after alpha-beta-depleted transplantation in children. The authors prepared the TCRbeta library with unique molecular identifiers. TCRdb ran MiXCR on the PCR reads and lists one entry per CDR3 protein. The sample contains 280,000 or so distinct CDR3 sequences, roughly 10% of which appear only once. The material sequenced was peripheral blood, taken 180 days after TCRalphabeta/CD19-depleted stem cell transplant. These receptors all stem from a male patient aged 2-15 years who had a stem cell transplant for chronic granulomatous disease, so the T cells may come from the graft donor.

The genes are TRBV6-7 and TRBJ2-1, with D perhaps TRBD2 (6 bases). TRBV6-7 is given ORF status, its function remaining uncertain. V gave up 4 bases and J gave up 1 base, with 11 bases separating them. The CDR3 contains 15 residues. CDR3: CASSCGGMSYNEQFF. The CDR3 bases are TGTGCCAGCAGTTGCGGAGGGATGTCCTACAATGAGCAGTTCTTC.

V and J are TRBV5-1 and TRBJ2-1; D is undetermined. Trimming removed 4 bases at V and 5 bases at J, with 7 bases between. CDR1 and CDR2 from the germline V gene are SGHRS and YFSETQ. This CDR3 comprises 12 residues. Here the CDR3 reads CASSRTDNEQFF. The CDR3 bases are TGCGCCAGCAGCAGAACAGACAATGAGCAGTTCTTC.

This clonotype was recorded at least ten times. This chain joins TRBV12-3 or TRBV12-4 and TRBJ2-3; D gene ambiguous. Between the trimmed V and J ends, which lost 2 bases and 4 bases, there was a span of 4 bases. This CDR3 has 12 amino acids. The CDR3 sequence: CASSLFPDTQYF. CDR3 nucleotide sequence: TGTGCCAGCAGTTTATTCCCAGATACGCAGTATTTT.

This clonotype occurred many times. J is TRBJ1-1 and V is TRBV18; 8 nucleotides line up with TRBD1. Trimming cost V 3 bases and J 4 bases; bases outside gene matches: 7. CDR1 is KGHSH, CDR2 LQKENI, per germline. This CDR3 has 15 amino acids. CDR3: CASSPQGASGTEAFF. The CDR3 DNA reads TGTGCCAGCTCACCGCAGGGGGCATCGGGCACTGAAGCTTTCTTT.

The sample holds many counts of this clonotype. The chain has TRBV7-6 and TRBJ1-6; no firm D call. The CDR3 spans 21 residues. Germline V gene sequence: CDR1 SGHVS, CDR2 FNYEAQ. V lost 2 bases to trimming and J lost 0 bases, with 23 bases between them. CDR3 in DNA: TGTGCCAGCAGCTTAAAACGCCCGTTCCGTCAAAGCAGCTCCTATAATTCACCCCTCCACTTT. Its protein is CASSLKRPFRQSSSYNSPLHF.

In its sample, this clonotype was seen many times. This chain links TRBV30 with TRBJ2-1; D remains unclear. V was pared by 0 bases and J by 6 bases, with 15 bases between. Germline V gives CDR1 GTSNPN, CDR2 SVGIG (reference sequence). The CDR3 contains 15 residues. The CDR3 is CAWSVLAFGINEQFF. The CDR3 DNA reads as TGTGCCTGGAGTGTACTTGCATTTGGGATCAATGAGCAGTTCTTC.

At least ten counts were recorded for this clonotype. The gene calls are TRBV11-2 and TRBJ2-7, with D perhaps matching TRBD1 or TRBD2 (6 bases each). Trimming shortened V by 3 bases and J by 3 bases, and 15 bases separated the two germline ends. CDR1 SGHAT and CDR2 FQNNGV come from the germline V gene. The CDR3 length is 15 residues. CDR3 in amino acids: CASSFFGGPSYEQYF. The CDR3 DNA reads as TGTGCCAGCAGCTTCTTCGGGGGCCCTAGCTACGAGCAGTACTTC.

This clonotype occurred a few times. In DNA form, the CDR3 reads TGTGCCAGCAGTGATGGAGCGGGAACGCAGTATTTT. The encoded protein is CASSDGAGTQYF. The rearrangement uses TRBV2 and TRBJ2-3; TRBD2 agrees at 7 bases. The CDR3 contains 12 residues. Germline V gene data show CDR1 as SNHLY and CDR2 as FYNNEI. V was pared by 3 bases and J by 9 bases, with 3 bases of the junction left unmatched.

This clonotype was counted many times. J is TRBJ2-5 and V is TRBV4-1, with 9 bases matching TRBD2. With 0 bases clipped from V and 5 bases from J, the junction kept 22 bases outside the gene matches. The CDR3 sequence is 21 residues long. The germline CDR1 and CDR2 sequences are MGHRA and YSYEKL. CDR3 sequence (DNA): TGCGCCAGCAGCCAAGATTGGGGGGGCGGGGGGCCTAGCGGGGCTGCTGAGACCCAGTACTTC. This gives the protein CASSQDWGGGGPSGAAETQYF.

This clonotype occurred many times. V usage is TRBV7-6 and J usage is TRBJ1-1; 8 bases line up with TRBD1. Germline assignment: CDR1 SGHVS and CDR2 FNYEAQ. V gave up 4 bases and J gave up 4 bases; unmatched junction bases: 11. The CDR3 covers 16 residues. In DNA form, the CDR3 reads TGTGCCAGCAGCTGGACAGGGTCTGGATTTGGCACTGAAGCTTTCTTT. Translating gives CASSWTGSGFGTEAFF.

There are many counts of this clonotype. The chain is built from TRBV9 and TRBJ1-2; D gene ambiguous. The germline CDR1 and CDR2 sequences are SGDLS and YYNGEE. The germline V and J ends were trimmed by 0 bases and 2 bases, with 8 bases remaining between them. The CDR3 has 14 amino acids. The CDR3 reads CASSVADRNYGYTF. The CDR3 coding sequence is TGTGCCAGCAGCGTAGCCGACCGAAACTATGGCTACACCTTC.

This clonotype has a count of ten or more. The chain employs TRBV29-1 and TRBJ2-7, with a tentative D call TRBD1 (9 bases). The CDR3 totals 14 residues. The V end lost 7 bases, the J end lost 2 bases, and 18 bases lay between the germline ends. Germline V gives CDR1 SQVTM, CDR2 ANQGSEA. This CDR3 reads CSAGGDRVPYEQYF. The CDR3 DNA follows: TGCAGCGCGGGGGGGGACAGGGTGCCCTACGAGCAGTACTTC.

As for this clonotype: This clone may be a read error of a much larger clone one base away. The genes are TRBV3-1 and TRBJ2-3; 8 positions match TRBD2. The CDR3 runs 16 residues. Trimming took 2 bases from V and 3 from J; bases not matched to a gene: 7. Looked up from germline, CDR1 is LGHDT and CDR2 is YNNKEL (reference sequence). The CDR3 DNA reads TGTGCCAGCAGCCAATGGGCGGGGGGCGAGACAGATACGCAGTATTTT. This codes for CASSQWAGGETDTQYF.

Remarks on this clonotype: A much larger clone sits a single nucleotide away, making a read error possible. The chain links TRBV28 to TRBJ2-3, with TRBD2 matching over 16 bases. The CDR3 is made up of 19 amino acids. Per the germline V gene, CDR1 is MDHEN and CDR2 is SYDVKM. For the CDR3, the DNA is TGTGCCAGCAGTCCCCTTCCCCGGCGGGGACTAGCGGGAGGGGATAAGCAGTATTTT. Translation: CASSPLPRRGLAGGDKQYF.

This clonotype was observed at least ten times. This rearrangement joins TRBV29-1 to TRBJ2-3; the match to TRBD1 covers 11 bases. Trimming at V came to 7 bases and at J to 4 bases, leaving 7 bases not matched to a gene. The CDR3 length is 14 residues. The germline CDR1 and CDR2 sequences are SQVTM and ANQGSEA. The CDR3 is CSAPGQGDSDTQYF. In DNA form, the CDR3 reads TGCAGCGCCCCGGGACAGGGGGATTCAGATACGCAGTATTTT.

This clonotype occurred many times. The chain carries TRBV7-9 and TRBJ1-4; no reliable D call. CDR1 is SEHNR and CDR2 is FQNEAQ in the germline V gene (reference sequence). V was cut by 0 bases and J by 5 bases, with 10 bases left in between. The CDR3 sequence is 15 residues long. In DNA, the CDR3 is TGTGCCAGCAGCTTAGCGCCTGATGTAAATGAAAAACTGTTTTTT. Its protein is CASSLAPDVNEKLFF.

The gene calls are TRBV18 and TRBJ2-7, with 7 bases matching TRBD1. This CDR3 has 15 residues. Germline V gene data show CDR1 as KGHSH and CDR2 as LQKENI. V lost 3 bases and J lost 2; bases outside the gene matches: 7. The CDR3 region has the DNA TGTGCCAGCTCACCGGGGACAGAGCTTGCCTACGAGCAGTACTTC. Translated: CASSPGTELAYEQYF.

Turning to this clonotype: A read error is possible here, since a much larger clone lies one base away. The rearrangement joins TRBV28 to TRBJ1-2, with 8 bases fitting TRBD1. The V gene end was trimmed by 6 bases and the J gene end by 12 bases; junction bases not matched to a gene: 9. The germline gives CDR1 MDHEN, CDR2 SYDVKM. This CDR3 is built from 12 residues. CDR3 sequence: CASRTGGTGDTF. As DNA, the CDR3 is TGTGCCAGCAGAACAGGGGGAACGGGCGACACCTTC.

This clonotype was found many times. This CDR3 is CSVGRKGKTYEQYF. Written as DNA, the CDR3 is TGCAGCGTCGGAAGAAAAGGGAAGACCTACGAGCAGTACTTC. The chain carries TRBV29-1 and TRBJ2-7, with no clear D. The germline gives CDR1 SQVTM, CDR2 ANQGSEA. Trimming took off 6 bases at V and 2 bases at J, with 17 bases between the two ends. The CDR3 extends over 14 amino acids.

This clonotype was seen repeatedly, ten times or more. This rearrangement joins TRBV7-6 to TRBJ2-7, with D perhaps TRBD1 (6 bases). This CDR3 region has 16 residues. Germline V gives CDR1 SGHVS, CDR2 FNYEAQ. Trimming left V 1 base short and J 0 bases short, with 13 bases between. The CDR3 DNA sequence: TGTGCCAGCAGCTTAGTCCCGGGACACCTCTCCTACGAGCAGTACTTC. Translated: CASSLVPGHLSYEQYF.

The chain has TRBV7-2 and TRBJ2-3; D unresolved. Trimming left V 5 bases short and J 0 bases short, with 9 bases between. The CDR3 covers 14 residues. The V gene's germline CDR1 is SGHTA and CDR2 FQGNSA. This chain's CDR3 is CASSQTHSTDTQYF. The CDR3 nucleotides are TGTGCCAGCAGCCAGACTCACAGCACAGATACGCAGTATTTT.

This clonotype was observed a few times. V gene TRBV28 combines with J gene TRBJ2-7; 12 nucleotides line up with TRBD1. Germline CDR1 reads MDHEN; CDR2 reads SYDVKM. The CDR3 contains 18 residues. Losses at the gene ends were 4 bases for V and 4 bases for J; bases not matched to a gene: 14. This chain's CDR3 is CASSWDRGRSPTLYEQYF. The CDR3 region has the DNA TGTGCCAGCAGTTGGGACAGGGGGCGGTCCCCGACACTTTACGAGCAGTACTTC.

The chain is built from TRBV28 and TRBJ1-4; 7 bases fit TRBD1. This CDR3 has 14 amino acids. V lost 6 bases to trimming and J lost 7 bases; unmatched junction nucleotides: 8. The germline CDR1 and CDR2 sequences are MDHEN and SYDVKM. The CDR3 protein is CASRAGGGREKLFF. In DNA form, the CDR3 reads TGTGCCAGCAGGGCAGGGGGGGGACGTGAAAAACTGTTTTTT.